The sequence of this T cell receptor (beta chain) was determined in a study of blood T cell repertoires in COVID-19. Study overall: There were acute and convalescent COVID-19 samples, and they came from the United States, Italy and Spain. PBMCs, B-cell-depleted T cells, or T cells provided the cDNA or gDNA that made up the material.

Authors' methods: Reference gene primer amplification gave nucleated cell count estimates. Some clones are missing from TCRdb's copy, which holds only in-frame ones; the method was immunoSEQ multiplex PCR. From that table come the V and J calls and clone size; the DNA was used to work out D and trimming. There are roughly 25,000 clones in the sample; over 55% occur only once, and 40% to 45% lies in the top ten. The germline gives CDR1 SGHAT, CDR2 FQNNGV. This CDR3 comprises 14 residues. Germline trimming cut 3 bases from V and 2 bases from J; bases unmatched to any gene: 3. The V and J genes are TRBV11-2 and TRBJ2-5, with TRBD2 identical over 7 bases. The sequencing sample was made of peripheral blood. The TCR was taken from a woman of 80 years or more with acute or convalescent COVID-19. The CDR3 DNA is TGTGCCAGCAGCTTCGGGACTACACAAGAGACCCAGTACTTC. Translation: CASSFGTTQETQYF.